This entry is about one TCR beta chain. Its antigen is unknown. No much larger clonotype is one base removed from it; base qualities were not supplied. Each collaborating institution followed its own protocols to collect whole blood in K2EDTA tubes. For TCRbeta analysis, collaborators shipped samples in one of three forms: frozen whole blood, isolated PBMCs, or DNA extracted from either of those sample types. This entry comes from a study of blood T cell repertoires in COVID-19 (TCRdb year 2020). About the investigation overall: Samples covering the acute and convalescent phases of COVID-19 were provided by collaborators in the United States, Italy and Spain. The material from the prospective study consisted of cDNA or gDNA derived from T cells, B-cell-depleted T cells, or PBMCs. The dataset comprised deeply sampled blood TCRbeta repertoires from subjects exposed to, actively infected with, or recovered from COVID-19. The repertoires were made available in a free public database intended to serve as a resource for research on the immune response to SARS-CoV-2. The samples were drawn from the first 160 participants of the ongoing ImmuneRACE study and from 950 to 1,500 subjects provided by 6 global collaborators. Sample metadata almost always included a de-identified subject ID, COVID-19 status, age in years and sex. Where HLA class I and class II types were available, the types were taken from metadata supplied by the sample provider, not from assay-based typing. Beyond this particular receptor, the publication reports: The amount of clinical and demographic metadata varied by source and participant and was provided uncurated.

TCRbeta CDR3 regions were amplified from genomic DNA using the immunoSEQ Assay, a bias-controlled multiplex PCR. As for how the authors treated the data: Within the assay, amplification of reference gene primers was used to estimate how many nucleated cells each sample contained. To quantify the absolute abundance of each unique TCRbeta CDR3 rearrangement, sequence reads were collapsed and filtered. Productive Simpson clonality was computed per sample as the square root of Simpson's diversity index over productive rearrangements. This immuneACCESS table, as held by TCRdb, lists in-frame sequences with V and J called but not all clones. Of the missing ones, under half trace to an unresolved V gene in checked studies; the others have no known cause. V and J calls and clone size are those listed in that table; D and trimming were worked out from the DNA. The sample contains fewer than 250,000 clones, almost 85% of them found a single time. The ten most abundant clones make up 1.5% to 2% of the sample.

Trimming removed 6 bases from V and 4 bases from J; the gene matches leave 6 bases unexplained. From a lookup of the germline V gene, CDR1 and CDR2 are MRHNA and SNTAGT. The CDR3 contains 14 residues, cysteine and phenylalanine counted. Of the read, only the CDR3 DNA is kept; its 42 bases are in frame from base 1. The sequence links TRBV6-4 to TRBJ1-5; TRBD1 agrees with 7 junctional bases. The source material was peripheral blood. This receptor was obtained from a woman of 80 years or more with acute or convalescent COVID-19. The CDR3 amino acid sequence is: CASRGTELNQPQHF. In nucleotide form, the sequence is TGTGCCAGCAGGGGGACAGAGTTGAATCAGCCCCAGCATTTT.